These 15 T cell receptor beta chains came from one sample sequenced in a study of T cells expressing NK-cell markers. TCRdb reprocessed the 5' RACE reads; each CDR3 protein has one entry and no DNA is given. The listing contains some 600,000 distinct CDR3 sequences. Sequencing was carried out using blood T cells: a sorted CD56 or NKG2C T cell subset, CD4+ or CD8+ T cells, or bulk PBMC T cells (not recorded which). Receptors were obtained from a man aged 18 to 30 in good health.

V usage is TRBV12-3 or TRBV12-4 and J usage is TRBJ2-1; TCRdb indicates TRBD2, and absent DNA this call remains unverified. The CDR3 loop spans 15 amino acids. CDR3 in amino acids: CASSLQAGSGNEQFF.

The J gene is TRBJ1-5, the V gene TRBV7-9; the TCRdb D gene call, TRBD1, has no DNA to confirm it. This CDR3 comprises 13 residues. In germline, CDR1 is SEHNR, CDR2 FQNEAQ (reference sequence). Here the CDR3 reads CAQRDTQNQPQHF.

The chain couples TRBV25-1 to TRBJ2-5; no DNA is available, so the TRBD1 call from TCRdb remains unchecked. Germline V gene sequence: CDR1 MGHDK, CDR2 SYGVNS. This CDR3 is 16 amino acids long. CDR3 amino acids: CASSEPGQGKRETQYF.

The chain recombines TRBV29-1 with TRBJ2-1; with no DNA, the TCRdb D assignment of TRBD1 cannot be verified. Looked up from germline, CDR1 is SQVTM and CDR2 is ANQGSEA. This CDR3 contains 12 residues. CDR3 sequence: CSVRQGAREQFF.

The J gene is TRBJ2-2, the V gene TRBV6-2 or TRBV6-3. Germline-derived CDR1 and CDR2 are MNHEY and SVGEGT. The CDR3 is made up of 14 amino acids. CDR3: CASIPSGNTGELFF.

The chain employs TRBV7-3 and TRBJ1-1. Germline V gene lookup returns CDR1 SGHTA and CDR2 FQGTGA. The CDR3 is made up of 14 amino acids. CDR3 amino acids: CASSTTALPTEAFF.

The rearrangement uses TRBV6-2 or TRBV6-3 and TRBJ2-3; checking the TCRdb D call of TRBD1 is not possible without DNA. Germline lookup yields CDR1 MNHEY and CDR2 SVGEGT. The CDR3 is made up of 15 amino acids. The CDR3 here is CASSTGGLGTDTQYF.

The chain has TRBV12-5 and TRBJ2-1; TCRdb outputs TRBD1, but without DNA this stays unchecked. CDR3 size: 13 residues. CDR1 and CDR2 (germline): LGHNT, FRNRAP. The CDR3 is CASCASSYNEQFF.

This rearrangement joins TRBV10-3 to TRBJ1-5; no DNA is available, so the TRBD1 call from TCRdb remains unchecked. Per germline, CDR1 ENHRY and CDR2 SYGVKD. This CDR3 comprises 16 residues. The CDR3 loop is CAISSGQGGVNQPQHF.

V and J are TRBV19 and TRBJ2-1. CDR3 length: 16 amino acids. Germline V gene sequence: CDR1 LNHDA, CDR2 SQIVND (reference sequence). CDR3 loop: CASSIDSGTPYNEQFF.

This chain joins TRBV20-1 and TRBJ2-3; TCRdb designates TRBD2, a call that cannot be tested without DNA. The CDR3 length is 16 residues. The germline V gene has CDR1 DFQATT and CDR2 SNEGSKA (reference sequence). The CDR3 sequence is CSAGLGRGAWSDTQYF.

V and J are TRBV7-9 and TRBJ2-2; TCRdb's D call, TRBD1, is unchecked because there is no DNA. Germline V gene lookup returns CDR1 SEHNR and CDR2 FQNEAQ (reference sequence). This CDR3 is built from 16 residues. CDR3 sequence: CASSQGGRPNTGELFF.

V is TRBV11-3 and J is TRBJ2-4. The CDR3 has 11 amino acids. Per germline, CDR1 SGHNT and CDR2 YENEEA. The CDR3 spells CASSLKGIQYF.

V gene TRBV20-1 combines with J gene TRBJ2-1; the TCRdb D gene call, TRBD2, has no DNA to confirm it. The germline gives CDR1 DFQATT, CDR2 SNEGSKA (reference sequence). CDR3 size: 17 residues. This chain's CDR3 is CSARIYGAGVILGEQFF.

The chain is built from TRBV11-2 and TRBJ2-6; TCRdb reports TRBD1, a call that lacks DNA to check it against. This CDR3 region has 18 residues. The V gene's germline CDR1 is SGHAT and CDR2 FQNNGV. CDR3 sequence reads: CASSLHRTGGGGANVLTF.